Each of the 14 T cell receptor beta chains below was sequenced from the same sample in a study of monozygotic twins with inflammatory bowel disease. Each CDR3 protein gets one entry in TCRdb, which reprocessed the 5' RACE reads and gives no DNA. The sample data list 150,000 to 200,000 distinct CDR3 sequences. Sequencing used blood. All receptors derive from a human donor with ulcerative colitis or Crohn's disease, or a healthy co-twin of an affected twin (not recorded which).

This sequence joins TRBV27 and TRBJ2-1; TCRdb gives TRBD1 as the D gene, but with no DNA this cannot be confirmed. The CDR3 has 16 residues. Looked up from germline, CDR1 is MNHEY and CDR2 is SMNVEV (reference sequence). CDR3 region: CASSLSGQGAYNEQFF.

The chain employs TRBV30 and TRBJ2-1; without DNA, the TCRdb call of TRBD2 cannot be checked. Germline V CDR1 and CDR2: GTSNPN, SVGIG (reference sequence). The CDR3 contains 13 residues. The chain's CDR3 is CAWNSGGYNEQFF.

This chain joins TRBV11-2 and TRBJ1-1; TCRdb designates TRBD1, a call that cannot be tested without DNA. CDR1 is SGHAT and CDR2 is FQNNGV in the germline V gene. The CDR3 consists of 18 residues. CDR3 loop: CASSSLSGQGLPNTEAFF.

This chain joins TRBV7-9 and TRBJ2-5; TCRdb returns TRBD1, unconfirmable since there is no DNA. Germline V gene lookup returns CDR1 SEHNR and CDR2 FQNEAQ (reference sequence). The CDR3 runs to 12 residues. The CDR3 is CASSLEGATQYF.

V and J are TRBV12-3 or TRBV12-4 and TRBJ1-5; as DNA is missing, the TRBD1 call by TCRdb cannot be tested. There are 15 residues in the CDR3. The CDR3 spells CASSPGTGAGQPQHF.

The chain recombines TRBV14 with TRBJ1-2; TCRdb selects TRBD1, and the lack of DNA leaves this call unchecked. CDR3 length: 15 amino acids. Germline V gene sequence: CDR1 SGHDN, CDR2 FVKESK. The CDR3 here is CASSSRGGLNYGYTF.

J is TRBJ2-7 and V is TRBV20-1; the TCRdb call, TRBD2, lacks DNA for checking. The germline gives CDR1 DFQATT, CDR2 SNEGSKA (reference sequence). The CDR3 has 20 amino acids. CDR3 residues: CSARDSGGPGINNPTREQYF.

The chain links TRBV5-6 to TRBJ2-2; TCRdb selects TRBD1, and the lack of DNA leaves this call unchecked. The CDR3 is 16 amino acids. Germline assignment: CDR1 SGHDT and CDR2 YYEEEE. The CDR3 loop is CASSIRDRGITGELFF.

The CDR3: CASSVEGTFQETQYF. This sequence joins TRBV2 and TRBJ2-5; TCRdb outputs TRBD1, but without DNA this stays unchecked. Germline CDR1 and CDR2: SNHLY and FYNNEI. This CDR3 is 15 amino acids long.

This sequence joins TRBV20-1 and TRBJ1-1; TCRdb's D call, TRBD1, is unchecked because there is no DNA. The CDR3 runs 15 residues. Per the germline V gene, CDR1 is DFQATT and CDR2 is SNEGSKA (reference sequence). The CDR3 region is CSALPLQGLNTEAFF.

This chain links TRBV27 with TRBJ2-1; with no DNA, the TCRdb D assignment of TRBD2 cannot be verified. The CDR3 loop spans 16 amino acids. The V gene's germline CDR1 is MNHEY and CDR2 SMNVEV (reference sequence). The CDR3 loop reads CASSLPPSGRDYEQFF.

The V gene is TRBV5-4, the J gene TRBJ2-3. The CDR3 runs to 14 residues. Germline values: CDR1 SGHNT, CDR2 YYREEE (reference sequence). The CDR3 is CASSLGRSTDTQYF.

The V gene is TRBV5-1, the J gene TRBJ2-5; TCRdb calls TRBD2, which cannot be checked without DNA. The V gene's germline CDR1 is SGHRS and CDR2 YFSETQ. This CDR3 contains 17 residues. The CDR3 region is CASSLGSSTSGQETQYF.

This chain's CDR3 is CASSYPAGGGTGELFF. The chain couples TRBV6-2 or TRBV6-3 to TRBJ2-2; TCRdb's D call of TRBD2 is untestable without DNA. The CDR3 totals 16 residues. In germline, CDR1 is MNHEY, CDR2 SVGEGT.